This T cell receptor beta chain was documented in a study of spatial heterogeneity in lung cancer. Study-wide context: The average count in raw reads for each unique TCR and UMI combination exceeded nine appearances.

TCRdb re-derived calls from the 5' RACE reads in MiXCR, one entry per CDR3 protein. The sample consists of about 5,500 distinct CDR3 sequences, 3.5% to 5% of them appearing once. Sample time point: sample taken at primary tumor resection. The donors, about 78 patients with untreated early-stage non-small cell lung cancer, provided the samples. This clonotype is categorized as medium-sized. In germline, CDR1 is SGHAT, CDR2 FQNNGV. V lost 5 bases and J lost 9, with 14 bases in between. The CDR3 has 13 residues. The source material was normal lung tissue next to the tumor, sampled at surgery. This clonotype was obtained from a male donor with early-stage non-small cell lung cancer. The chain employs TRBV11-2 and TRBJ2-1; D ambiguous. DNA for the CDR3: TGTGCCAGCAGCATAGTGGGCGTCGGTGAGCAGTTCTTC. Its translation is CASSIVGVGEQFF.